This TCR beta chain was recovered during a study of post-analysis software for immune sequencing data. Each TCR beta cDNA library carried unique molecular identifiers. In TCRdb, the PCR reads were re-called with MiXCR into one record per CDR3 protein. The data show hundreds of thousands of distinct CDR3 sequences, with about 40% seen just once and around 1.7% held by the top ten. The origin of this receptor is a girl aged 10-17 years with multiple sclerosis. Sequenced: blood.

The CDR3 DNA sequence: TGCGCCAGCAGCCAAGTAGGAGGGGGGGGCTACACCTTC. Amino acid sequence: CASSQVGGGGYTF. V and J are TRBV4-1 and TRBJ1-2; perhaps TRBD1 as D (6 bases). V was trimmed by 1 base and J by 8 bases, leaving 11 bases between them. CDR3 size: 13 residues. The germline CDR1 and CDR2 sequences are MGHRA and YSYEKL.